The next 9 T cell receptor beta chains were all read from a single sample in a study of vaccination effects on CD4 cells after COVID-19. Pools of viral peptides were used by the ViraFEST assay to expand antigen-specific CD4+ T cells ahead of sequencing. Culturing for about 10 days preceded CD4+ T cell isolation. Their antigens are not known. Libraries were prepared by immunoSEQ multiplex PCR; TCRdb keeps only in-frame clonotypes and omits some of them. Of roughly 76,000 clones listed, about 74% were seen once; the top ten hold more than 1.5%. The sample here was CD4+ T cells from PBMCs cultured with HCoV-229E spike peptides, taken before COVID-19 vaccination. These receptors all come from a human donor who received a COVID-19 vaccine.

This chain connects TRBV10-3 to TRBJ2-5, with D uncertain. Trimming cost V 3 bases and J 4 bases, with 18 bases left between them. The CDR3 has 16 residues. Germline V lookup: CDR1 ENHRY, CDR2 SYGVKD. CDR3: CAISDPMGLGVETQYF. DNA for the CDR3: TGTGCCATCAGTGATCCCATGGGTTTGGGCGTAGAGACCCAGTACTTC.

Only a few counts were recorded for this clone. The chain carries TRBV7-9 and TRBJ1-4; D perhaps matches TRBD1 (5 bases). In germline, CDR1 is SEHNR, CDR2 FQNEAQ (reference sequence). This CDR3 is built from 13 residues. Trimming removed 7 bases from V and 7 bases from J, with 13 bases in between. The CDR3 here is CASTPTGGEKLFF. The CDR3 nucleotides are TGTGCCAGCACCCCGACGGGGGGTGAAAAACTGTTTTTT.

The rearrangement uses TRBV5-1 and TRBJ1-2; 8 nucleotides match TRBD1. The CDR3 is 15 amino acids. From germline, CDR1 is SGHRS and CDR2 YFSETQ. V was clipped by 3 bases and J by 6 bases; unmatched bases: 10. As DNA, the CDR3 is TGCGCCAGCAGCTCGACAGGGGAGGGAGTCGATGGCTACACCTTC. This encodes CASSSTGEGVDGYTF.

J is TRBJ1-2 and V is TRBV4-1; D call uncertain. CDR3 size: 16 residues. Looked up from germline, CDR1 is MGHRA and CDR2 is YSYEKL. V was pared by 0 bases and J by 4 bases, with 15 bases between. The CDR3: CASSQEQKGSPYGYTF. In DNA form, the CDR3 reads TGCGCCAGCAGCCAAGAACAAAAAGGGTCTCCCTATGGCTACACCTTC.

This chain connects TRBV7-2 to TRBJ2-1; D might be TRBD1 (5 bases). The germline V gene has CDR1 SGHTA and CDR2 FQGNSA. The CDR3 has 12 amino acids. The V and J ends lost 3 bases and 9 bases respectively, with 9 bases between them. CDR3 loop: CASSFGQGEQFF. CDR3 nucleotide sequence: TGTGCCAGCAGCTTCGGTCAGGGTGAGCAGTTCTTC.

The chain recombines TRBV5-1 with TRBJ1-2, with TRBD1 matching 9 bases. This CDR3 region has 16 residues. Germline V gene sequence: CDR1 SGHRS, CDR2 YFSETQ. V was clipped by 7 bases and J by 6 bases; unmatched bases: 16. CDR3 DNA sequence: TGCGCCAGCGGGAGGATTGGGACAGGGAGTATAGATGGCTACACCTTC. Translated: CASGRIGTGSIDGYTF.

The chain recombines TRBV14 with TRBJ2-4; possibly TRBD1 or TRBD2 for D (5 bases each). The CDR3 sequence is 20 residues long. The ends were cut back, 4 bases at V and 0 bases at J, with 25 bases in the middle. Germline V gene lookup returns CDR1 SGHDN and CDR2 FVKESK. For the CDR3, the DNA is TGTGCCAGCAGCCCCAGTCGGGGACCACCTAGATTCCTAGCCAAAAACATTCAGTACTTC. Translating it yields CASSPSRGPPRFLAKNIQYF. The entire variable domain, with the rest obtained from reference TRBV14 and TRBJ2-4, is as follows: EAGVTQFPSHSVIEKGQTVTLRCDPISGHDNLYWYRRVMGKEIKFLLHFVKESKQDESGMPNNRFLAERTGGTYSTLKVQPAELEDSGVYFCASSPSRGPPRFLAKNIQYFGAGTRLSVL.

The CDR3 loop is CATSSSGTGGNEQFF. CDR3 nucleotides: TGTGCCACCAGCAGTTCCGGGACAGGGGGGAATGAGCAGTTCTTC. The rearrangement uses TRBV15 and TRBJ2-1; 11 positions match TRBD1. From germline, CDR1 is LNHNV and CDR2 YYDKDF (reference sequence). J was trimmed by 7 bases and V by 3 bases; bases with no gene match: 5. There are 15 residues in the CDR3.

The V and J genes are TRBV7-2 and TRBJ2-2, with D hard to call. CDR3 length: 14 residues. Trimming shortened V by 2 bases and J by 7 bases, and 11 bases separated the two germline ends. Germline assignment: CDR1 SGHTA and CDR2 FQGNSA. The DNA for the CDR3 is TGTGCCAGCAGCTTATCTTTAGCCGGCGGGGAGCTGTTTTTT. Its translation is CASSLSLAGGELFF.